Below are 14 T cell receptor beta chains sequenced from a single sample in a study of T cells after yellow fever vaccination (dated by TCRdb to between 2018 and 2020). The library was prepared using 5' RACE. Sequencing used an Illumina NovaSeq 6000. The raw public data were reprocessed by TCRdb itself: fastp quality trimming at Q25, MiXCR clonotype calling, in-frame beta chains only. Identical CDR3 proteins give one entry, which carries the most common genes and DNA. Counted in this sample were fewer than 350,000 distinct CDR3 sequences; roughly 4% of them appeared once. 20% to 25% of the sample is held by the ten biggest clonotypes. What the treatment or condition label conveys for this sample: live attenuated yellow fever vaccine strain. The specimen comprised PBMCs, sampled on the day of the yellow fever booster vaccination. These receptors all stem from a man aged 18 to 35 who received the YFV17D yellow fever vaccine.

Many counts were recorded for this clonotype. J is TRBJ2-3 and V is TRBV6-5, with 8 bases fitting TRBD1. The germline CDR1 and CDR2 sequences are MNHEY and SVGAGI. This CDR3 has 15 residues. V dropped 4 bases and J dropped 4; count of bases not matched to a gene: 7. DNA of the CDR3: TGTGCCAGCAGTTCCATGGACAGGGAGGCAGATACGCAGTATTTT. Translation: CASSSMDREADTQYF.

This clonotype was found many times. The rearrangement joins TRBV20-1 to TRBJ1-1; 7 bases align to TRBD1. The trim removed 6 bases at V and 1 base at J, leaving 8 bases unmatched. The CDR3 contains 14 residues. Germline lookup yields CDR1 DFQATT and CDR2 SNEGSKA (reference sequence). Here the CDR3 reads CSAEGAAGNTEAFF. CDR3 nucleotide sequence: TGCAGTGCCGAGGGGGCAGCTGGGAACACTGAAGCTTTCTTT.

The sample holds a few counts of this clonotype. This chain uses TRBV3-1 with TRBJ2-6; the D is unclear. CDR1 and CDR2 from the germline V gene are LGHDT and YNNKEL (reference sequence). The germline V and J ends were trimmed by 3 bases and 0 bases, with 12 bases remaining between them. The CDR3 consists of 17 residues. This CDR3 is CASSHRPRSSGANVLTF. DNA of the CDR3: TGTGCCAGCAGCCACAGGCCGAGAAGCTCTGGGGCCAACGTCCTGACTTTC.

This clonotype has a count of ten or more. The V gene is TRBV5-1, the J gene TRBJ2-1; weak D call: TRBD1 (5 bases). The germline gives CDR1 SGHRS, CDR2 YFSETQ. The germline V and J ends were trimmed by 7 bases and 2 bases, with 16 bases remaining between them. The CDR3 has 15 residues. DNA of the CDR3: TGCGCCAGCGCACAGGAAAAACCTACCTACAATGAGCAGTTCTTC. It is translated as CASAQEKPTYNEQFF.

This clonotype was picked up many times. V gene TRBV18 combines with J gene TRBJ2-3; D possibly uses TRBD1 or TRBD2 (5 bases each). Germline CDR1 KGHSH, CDR2 LQKENI. V lost 0 bases to trimming and J lost 6 bases, with 10 bases between them. The CDR3 length is 14 residues. CDR3 in amino acids: CASSPPGRVDTQYF. The CDR3 nucleotides read TGTGCCAGCTCACCACCGGGACGTGTGGATACGCAGTATTTT.

The chain is built from TRBV7-2 and TRBJ2-3; D may be TRBD2 (5 bases). The V gene lost 5 bases and the J gene lost 0 bases, with 15 bases spanning the gap. The germline gives CDR1 SGHTA, CDR2 FQGNSA. This CDR3 contains 16 residues. The CDR3 DNA sequence: TGTGCCAGCAGCCCCATAGCGCTAAGTAGCACAGATACGCAGTATTTT. Encoded protein: CASSPIALSSTDTQYF.

This clonotype was detected ten times or more. The V gene is TRBV21-1, the J gene TRBJ2-7; TRBD2 is the table's D call, not checked against the DNA. TRBV21-1 is an annotated pseudogene. This CDR3 comprises 16 residues. CDR3 nucleotide sequence: TGTGCCAGCAGCAAAGGGGACGGCTTTTACGCCTACGAGCAGTACTTC. Translated, it gives CASSKGDGFYAYEQYF.

The rearrangement joins TRBV7-9 to TRBJ2-7, with D perhaps TRBD1 (8 bases). The CDR3 runs 14 residues. CDR1 is SEHNR, CDR2 FQNEAQ, per germline (reference sequence). V lost 4 bases to trimming and J lost 6 bases, with 16 bases between them. The CDR3 DNA sequence: TGTGCCAGCAGCTCATCGACAGGGGAGGGCGAGCAGTACGTC. Translated: CASSSSTGEGEQYV.

In its sample, this clonotype was seen many times. This chain links TRBV23-1 with TRBJ2-2, with TRBD1 as a possible D gene (5 bases). TRBV23-1 is an open reading frame, and its role is uncertain. The CDR3 spans 13 residues. Trimming took 6 bases from V and 6 from J, leaving 11 bases between them. The CDR3 loop reads CASSQGQSGELFF. CDR3 DNA: TGCGCCAGCAGCCAAGGACAATCCGGGGAGCTGTTTTTT.

This clonotype turned up a few times. The chain recombines TRBV11-3 with TRBJ2-3; 10 bases fit TRBD1. The CDR3 is made up of 16 amino acids. Trimming removed 6 bases from V and 1 base from J; junction bases left unmatched: 7. From germline, CDR1 is SGHNT and CDR2 YENEEA. The chain's CDR3 is CASSSGTGAGTDTQYF. CDR3 coding DNA: TGTGCCAGCAGTTCCGGGACAGGGGCTGGCACAGATACGCAGTATTTT.

The chain links TRBV20-1 to TRBJ1-2; TRBD1 matches at 8 bases. Trimming took 4 bases from V and 5 from J; bases not matched to a gene: 6. The CDR3 consists of 13 residues. Germline CDR1 reads DFQATT; CDR2 reads SNEGSKA (reference sequence). The CDR3 spells CSATDRVGYGYTF. Written as DNA, the CDR3 is TGCAGTGCTACGGACAGGGTGGGTTATGGCTACACCTTC.

The chain carries TRBV20-1 and TRBJ2-1; the D is unclear. The CDR3 is 14 residues long. Germline assignment: CDR1 DFQATT and CDR2 SNEGSKA (reference sequence). Deletions cut 6 bases from V and 7 bases from J, with 19 bases between. The CDR3 coding sequence is TGCAGTGCGCCGCTACCTGTGCCTACGAATGAGCAGTTCTTC. This sequence encodes CSAPLPVPTNEQFF.

This chain links TRBV27 with TRBJ1-5, with TRBD1 matching 10 bases. Trimming removed 6 bases from V and 6 bases from J; junction bases left unmatched: 5. Per germline, CDR1 MNHEY and CDR2 SMNVEV (reference sequence). The CDR3 is 14 residues long. In DNA, the CDR3 is TGTGCCAGCAGATTCCGGGACAGGGGTCAGCCCCAGCATTTT. Its protein product is CASRFRDRGQPQHF.

This clonotype appeared many times. This chain uses TRBV9 with TRBJ2-1; 8 nucleotides line up with TRBD2. Germline V gene sequence: CDR1 SGDLS, CDR2 YYNGEE. The CDR3 totals 16 residues. J was trimmed by 1 base and V by 3 bases; bases with no gene match: 6. The CDR3 protein is CASSARGGVSYNEQFF. CDR3 nucleotides: TGTGCCAGCAGCGCCCGGGGGGGTGTATCCTACAATGAGCAGTTCTTC.